This is a list of T cell receptor beta chains from one sample in a study of beta chain features in type 1 diabetes. Method: immunoSEQ multiplex PCR; TCRdb's copy keeps in-frame clones and lacks some. The table includes some 150,000 clones, about 7.1% detected once. Source material: central memory CD4+ T cells from blood. The receptors here all came from a woman under 40 in good health. Both conserved end residues are part of each CDR3. The order of the fields is clone size, J gene, D gene, V gene, CDR3 protein, CDR3 DNA. A D gene is named only where the DNA matches it firmly. Not all rows give a size; the values are once, few, many and, for expanded clones, a class.

abundance: few
j_gene: TRBJ1-4
d_gene: TRBD1
v_gene: TRBV29-1
CDR3aa: CSVEDPPGGEKLFF
CDR3nt: TGCAGCGTTGAAGATCCCCCAGGGGGGGAAAAACTGTTTTTT

abundance: .
j_gene: TRBJ2-3
d_gene: .
v_gene: TRBV4-2
CDR3aa: CASSQSSGFSTDTQYF
CDR3nt: TGTGCCAGCAGCCAGAGTAGCGGTTTTAGCACAGATACGCAGTATTTT

abundance: few
j_gene: TRBJ1-2
d_gene: TRBD1
v_gene: TRBV7-2
CDR3aa: CASSLGRGLYGYTF
CDR3nt: TGTGCCAGCAGCTTAGGCAGGGGGCTCTATGGCTACACCTTC

abundance: few
j_gene: TRBJ2-3
d_gene: TRBD2
v_gene: TRBV4-3
CDR3aa: CASSTEEREGTDTQYF
CDR3nt: TGCGCCAGCAGCACTGAAGAGCGGGAGGGTACAGATACGCAGTATTTT

abundance: many
j_gene: TRBJ2-1
d_gene: TRBD2
v_gene: TRBV30
CDR3aa: CAWSGTGGANEQFF
CDR3nt: TGTGCCTGGAGTGGAACGGGAGGAGCCAATGAGCAGTTCTTC

abundance: few
j_gene: TRBJ2-3
d_gene: .
v_gene: TRBV7-9
CDR3aa: CASSSSSDTQYF
CDR3nt: TGTGCCAGCAGCTCGTCTTCGGATACGCAGTATTTT

abundance: many
j_gene: TRBJ2-5
d_gene: TRBD1
v_gene: TRBV28
CDR3aa: CASRTGAETQYF
CDR3nt: TGTGCCAGCAGGACAGGGGCGGAGACCCAGTACTTC

abundance: .
j_gene: TRBJ2-5
d_gene: TRBD2
v_gene: TRBV11-2
CDR3aa: CASSALAAYGETQYF
CDR3nt: TGTGCCAGCAGCGCTCTAGCGGCCTACGGAGAGACCCAGTACTTC

abundance: .
j_gene: TRBJ2-5
d_gene: .
v_gene: TRBV7-9
CDR3aa: CASSLTVGGAQYF
CDR3nt: TGTGCCAGCAGCTTAACTGTAGGGGGGGCCCAGTACTTC

abundance: .
j_gene: TRBJ2-7
d_gene: TRBD1
v_gene: TRBV7-2
CDR3aa: CASSLVRDRGSYEQYF
CDR3nt: TGTGCCAGCAGCTTAGTCCGGGACAGGGGTTCCTACGAGCAGTACTTC

abundance: .
j_gene: TRBJ1-2
d_gene: .
v_gene: TRBV7-8
CDR3aa: CASSPQRQAANYGYTF
CDR3nt: TGTGCCAGCAGCCCGCAGAGACAGGCAGCTAACTATGGCTACACCTTC

abundance: many
j_gene: TRBJ2-5
d_gene: TRBD1
v_gene: TRBV7-2
CDR3aa: CASSYRGPKETQYF
CDR3nt: TGTGCCAGCAGCTACAGGGGCCCGAAAGAGACCCAGTACTTC

abundance: many
j_gene: TRBJ1-1
d_gene: .
v_gene: TRBV28
CDR3aa: CASREERAFF
CDR3nt: TGTGCCAGCAGGGAGGAACGCGCTTTCTTT

abundance: few
j_gene: TRBJ2-3
d_gene: TRBD2
v_gene: TRBV2
CDR3aa: CGGASGRKTDTQYF
CDR3nt: TGTGGCGGGGCTAGCGGGAGGAAAACAGATACGCAGTATTTT

abundance: many
j_gene: TRBJ1-3
d_gene: .
v_gene: TRBV28
CDR3aa: CASGISSGGTSGNTIYF
CDR3nt: TGTGCCAGCGGAATCTCGAGCGGAGGGACCTCTGGAAACACCATATATTTT

abundance: .
j_gene: TRBJ1-2
d_gene: .
v_gene: TRBV6-6
CDR3aa: CASSYSKQGLGGYTF
CDR3nt: TGTGCCAGCAGTTACTCGAAACAGGGCCTCGGAGGCTACACCTTC

abundance: few
j_gene: TRBJ2-3
d_gene: .
v_gene: TRBV21-1
CDR3aa: CATGHFSTDTQYF
CDR3nt: TGTGCCACCGGACACTTTAGCACAGATACGCAGTATTTT

abundance: .
j_gene: TRBJ1-1
d_gene: TRBD1
v_gene: TRBV7-8
CDR3aa: CASSRDRTEAFF
CDR3nt: TGTGCCAGCAGTCGGGACAGAACTGAAGCTTTCTTT

abundance: .
j_gene: TRBJ2-5
d_gene: TRBD2
v_gene: TRBV28
CDR3aa: CASSLGFRTSGIQETQYF
CDR3nt: TGTGCCAGCAGTTTAGGTTTCCGGACTAGCGGGATCCAAGAGACCCAGTACTTC

abundance: .
j_gene: TRBJ2-5
d_gene: TRBD1
v_gene: TRBV14
CDR3aa: CASSQDRGLETQYF
CDR3nt: TGTGCCAGCAGCCAAGACAGGGGGCTAGAGACCCAGTACTTC

abundance: many
j_gene: TRBJ2-2
d_gene: .
v_gene: TRBV15
CDR3aa: CATRTTGFGEELFF
CDR3nt: TGTGCCACCAGAACTACAGGGTTCGGAGAGGAGCTGTTTTTT

abundance: .
j_gene: TRBJ2-5
d_gene: TRBD1
v_gene: TRBV7-2
CDR3aa: CASSPRPGQVGETQYF
CDR3nt: TGTGCCAGCAGCCCCCGACCGGGACAGGTTGGGGAGACCCAGTACTTC

abundance: .
j_gene: TRBJ2-3
d_gene: TRBD2
v_gene: TRBV7-3
CDR3aa: CASSLAVSTDTQYF
CDR3nt: TGTGCCAGCAGCCTAGCGGTTAGCACAGATACGCAGTATTTT

abundance: few
j_gene: TRBJ2-1
d_gene: .
v_gene: TRBV11-2
CDR3aa: CASSFPSDEQFF
CDR3nt: TGTGCCAGCAGCTTCCCCAGCGATGAGCAGTTCTTC

abundance: .
j_gene: TRBJ1-5
d_gene: .
v_gene: TRBV28
CDR3aa: CASSLQGQPQHF
CDR3nt: TGTGCCAGCAGTTTACAGGGTCAGCCCCAGCATTTT

abundance: few
j_gene: TRBJ2-5
d_gene: TRBD2
v_gene: TRBV4-3
CDR3aa: CASSQALAGGPNQETQYF
CDR3nt: TGCGCCAGCAGCCAAGCGCTAGCGGGAGGCCCAAACCAAGAGACCCAGTACTTC

abundance: few
j_gene: TRBJ2-1
d_gene: TRBD2
v_gene: TRBV7-2
CDR3aa: CASSPTLANEQFF
CDR3nt: TGTGCCAGCAGCCCGACACTAGCGAATGAGCAGTTCTTC

abundance: few
j_gene: TRBJ2-1
d_gene: .
v_gene: TRBV7-7
CDR3aa: CASSLARGSIYEQFF
CDR3nt: TGTGCTAGCAGCTTAGCGCGTGGTAGCATCTATGAGCAGTTCTTC

abundance: few
j_gene: TRBJ2-7
d_gene: TRBD2
v_gene: TRBV7-8
CDR3aa: CASSLASWASGNYEQYF
CDR3nt: TGTGCCAGCAGCTTAGCCTCGTGGGCTAGCGGGAACTACGAGCAGTACTTC

abundance: .
j_gene: TRBJ2-5
d_gene: .
v_gene: TRBV28
CDR3aa: CASTTWGTLGGQETQYF
CDR3nt: TGTGCCAGCACTACTTGGGGAACGCTTGGGGGGCAAGAGACCCAGTACTTC

abundance: .
j_gene: TRBJ2-1
d_gene: TRBD2
v_gene: TRBV4-2
CDR3aa: CASSQPSGSAFNEQFF
CDR3nt: TGTGCCAGCAGCCAGCCTAGCGGGAGCGCCTTCAATGAGCAGTTCTTC

abundance: .
j_gene: TRBJ1-2
d_gene: .
v_gene: TRBV6-1
CDR3aa: CASSEAGDDGYTF
CDR3nt: TGTGCCAGCAGTGAGGCAGGGGACGATGGCTACACCTTC

abundance: .
j_gene: TRBJ2-5
d_gene: TRBD1
v_gene: TRBV16
CDR3aa: CASSQSSGQTRTQYF
CDR3nt: TGTGCCAGCAGCCAATCTTCGGGACAGACAAGGACCCAGTACTTC

abundance: .
j_gene: TRBJ1-2
d_gene: TRBD1
v_gene: TRBV5-6
CDR3aa: CASSLVGQQLYGYTF
CDR3nt: TGTGCCAGCAGTCTCGTGGGACAGCAACTCTATGGCTACACCTTC

abundance: many
j_gene: TRBJ2-3
d_gene: .
v_gene: TRBV5-1
CDR3aa: CASSFLADTQYF
CDR3nt: TGCGCCAGCAGCTTCCTAGCTGATACGCAGTATTTT

abundance: few
j_gene: TRBJ2-1
d_gene: TRBD1
v_gene: TRBV28
CDR3aa: CASSKLHGDRFDNEQFF
CDR3nt: TGTGCCAGCAGTAAACTACATGGGGACAGGTTTGACAATGAGCAGTTCTTC

abundance: .
j_gene: TRBJ2-1
d_gene: TRBD2
v_gene: TRBV6-4
CDR3aa: CASSNSGGSYNEQFF
CDR3nt: TGTGCCAGCAGTAATTCGGGAGGTTCCTACAATGAGCAGTTCTTC

abundance: .
j_gene: TRBJ2-1
d_gene: .
v_gene: TRBV25-1
CDR3aa: CASSSNRRPSYNEQFF
CDR3nt: TGTGCCAGCAGTTCAAACAGGCGCCCCTCCTACAATGAGCAGTTCTTC

abundance: few
j_gene: TRBJ1-2
d_gene: .
v_gene: TRBV7-8
CDR3aa: CASSPRLGGGYGYTF
CDR3nt: TGTGCCAGCAGCCCGAGGCTCGGGGGGGGCTATGGCTACACCTTC

abundance: many
j_gene: TRBJ2-1
d_gene: TRBD2
v_gene: TRBV28
CDR3aa: CASSFNGRDEQFF
CDR3nt: TGTGCCAGCAGTTTTAACGGGAGGGATGAGCAGTTCTTC

abundance: .
j_gene: TRBJ1-5
d_gene: TRBD1
v_gene: TRBV4-2
CDR3aa: CASSQDLWQGGQPQHF
CDR3nt: TGTGCCAGCAGCCAAGATCTCTGGCAGGGGGGCCAGCCCCAGCATTTT

abundance: many
j_gene: TRBJ2-1
d_gene: TRBD2
v_gene: TRBV29-1
CDR3aa: CSVGTGTRIYEQFF
CDR3nt: TGCAGCGTGGGCACCGGGACTAGAATCTATGAGCAGTTCTTC

abundance: many
j_gene: TRBJ2-1
d_gene: TRBD2
v_gene: TRBV4-2
CDR3aa: CASSLTTGTSGRAVDEQFF
CDR3nt: TGTGCCAGCAGCCTTACGACCGGGACTAGCGGGAGGGCCGTGGATGAGCAGTTCTTC